One TCR beta chain is described in this entry. Its antigen is still unknown. The sample originates from a study of a mutant IDH1 vaccine in newly diagnosed glioma. Study background: Averaging roughly 40 years of age, treated patients were approximately 62% male and 37.5% female. Former treatment meant radiotherapy, temozolomide, or both; the majority had gotten both.

Documented time point: baseline, week 1 (first vaccination visit). The treatment is: pre-vaccination baseline after standard-of-care therapy. Donor diagnoses consisted of new WHO grade 3 or 4 IDH1-mutant, ATRX-lost astrocytomas. The CDR3 runs 15 residues. Per germline, CDR1 MNHEY and CDR2 SMNVEV (reference sequence). V dropped 2 bases and J dropped 5 bases, with 15 bases sitting between them. Study-wide findings and caveats: The occurrence of vaccine-induced immune responses was seen in 93.3% of patients.

This table comes from immunoSEQ multiplex PCR, and its TCRdb copy is limited to in-frame clones, with some not included. The table has tens of thousands of clones, just over 85% seen once. The chain has TRBV27 and TRBJ1-1; D is perhaps TRBD1 (6 bases). The clonotype originates from a man aged 35 to 55 with glioma. Sequenced material: PBMCs, taken from a glioma patient treated with radiotherapy, temozolomide or both. Written as DNA, the CDR3 is TGTGCCAGCAGTTTAACGGGCGGGGGGCGAACTGAAGCTTTCTTT. It encodes CASSLTGGGRTEAFF.